The clone carrying this T cell receptor beta chain showed up just a few times. Antigen specificity is unknown. Some clones are missing from TCRdb's copy, which holds only in-frame ones; the method was immunoSEQ multiplex PCR. Here the sample spans fewer than 85,000 clones, about nine tenths being singletons. The sample is drawn from a study of OX40 agonist ivuxolimab in advanced cancers. Study overall: Patients took ivuxolimab, an agonistic anti-OX40 (CD134) antibody. Partial responses were observed in three patients, of whom one had hepatocellular carcinoma and two had cutaneous melanoma.

Germline CDR1 reads GTSNPN; CDR2 reads SVGIG (reference sequence). This CDR3 contains 12 residues. Findings of the study overall: Among the least clonally expanded were partial responders at 0.1-3.0 mg/kg. At 0.1 to 3.0 mg/kg and by week 6, clonal expansion occurred in CD4+ and CD8+ blood T cells.

The receptor was derived from an adult with an advanced solid tumor such as melanoma, head and neck, liver or kidney cancer. The chain recombines TRBV30 with TRBJ1-1; TRBD1 agrees at 7 bases. Sequencing used CD4+ or CD8+ T cells sorted from blood, obtained in a trial of the OX40 agonist ivuxolimab. The CDR3 sequence is CAHDRANTEAFF. For the CDR3, the DNA is TGTGCTCACGACAGGGCGAACACTGAAGCTTTCTTT.